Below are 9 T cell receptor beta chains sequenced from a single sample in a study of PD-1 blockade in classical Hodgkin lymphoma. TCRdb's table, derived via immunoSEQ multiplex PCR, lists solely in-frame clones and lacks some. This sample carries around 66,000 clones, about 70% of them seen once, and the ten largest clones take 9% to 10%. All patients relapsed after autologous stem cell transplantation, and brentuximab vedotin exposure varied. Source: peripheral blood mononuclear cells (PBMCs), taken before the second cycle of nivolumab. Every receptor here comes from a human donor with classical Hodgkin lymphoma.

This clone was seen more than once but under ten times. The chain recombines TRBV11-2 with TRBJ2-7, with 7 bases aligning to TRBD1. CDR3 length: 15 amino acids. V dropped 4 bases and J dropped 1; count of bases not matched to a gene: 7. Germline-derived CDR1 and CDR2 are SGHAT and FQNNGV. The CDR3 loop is CASSYGTADSYEQYF. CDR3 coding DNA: TGTGCCAGCAGCTATGGGACAGCAGATTCCTACGAGCAGTACTTC. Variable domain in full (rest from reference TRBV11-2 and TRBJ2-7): EAGVAQSPRYKIIEKRQSVAFWCNPISGHATLYWYQQILGQGPKLLIQFQNNGVVDDSQLPKDRFSAERLKGVDSTLKIQPAKLEDSAVYLCASSYGTADSYEQYFGPGTRLTVT.

The CDR3 region has the DNA TGTGCCAGCCTGGCGCAGTTGAACACCGGGGAGCTGTTTTTT. The encoded protein is CASLAQLNTGELFF. The chain carries TRBV2 and TRBJ2-2; D gene uncertain. The germline CDR1 and CDR2 sequences are SNHLY and FYNNEI. The length of the CDR3 is 14 residues. V was pared by 8 bases and J by 1 base, with 11 bases between.

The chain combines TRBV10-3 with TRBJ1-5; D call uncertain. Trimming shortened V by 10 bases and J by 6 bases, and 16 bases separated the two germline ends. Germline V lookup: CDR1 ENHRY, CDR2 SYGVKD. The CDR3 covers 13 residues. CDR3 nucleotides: TGTGCCACCACTTCCGACTCGAGTCAGCCCCAGCATTTT. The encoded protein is CATTSDSSQPQHF.

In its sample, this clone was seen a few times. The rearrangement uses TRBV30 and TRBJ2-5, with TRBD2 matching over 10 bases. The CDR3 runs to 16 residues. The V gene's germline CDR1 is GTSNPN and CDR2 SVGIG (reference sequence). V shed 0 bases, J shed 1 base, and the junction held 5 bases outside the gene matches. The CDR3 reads CAWSVLGLAVQETQYF. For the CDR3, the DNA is TGTGCCTGGAGTGTACTTGGACTAGCGGTCCAAGAGACCCAGTACTTC.

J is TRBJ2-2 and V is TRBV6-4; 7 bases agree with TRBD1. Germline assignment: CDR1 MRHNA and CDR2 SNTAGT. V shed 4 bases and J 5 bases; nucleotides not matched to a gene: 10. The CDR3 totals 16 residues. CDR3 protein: CASSVVGTELTGELFF. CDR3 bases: TGTGCCAGCAGTGTCGTGGGGACAGAATTGACCGGGGAGCTGTTTTTT.

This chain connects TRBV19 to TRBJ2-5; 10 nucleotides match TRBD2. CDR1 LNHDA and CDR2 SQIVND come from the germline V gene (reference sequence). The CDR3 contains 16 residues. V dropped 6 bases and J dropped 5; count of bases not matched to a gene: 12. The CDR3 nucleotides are TGTGCCAGTAGAGGAGGCAGCGGGGGGGCTGGGGAGACCCAGTACTTC. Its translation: CASRGGSGGAGETQYF.

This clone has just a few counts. CDR3 loop: CASLLGVEAFF. CDR3 sequence (DNA): TGTGCCAGCCTCCTAGGAGTAGAAGCTTTCTTT. The rearrangement joins TRBV6-1 to TRBJ1-1; D not certain. The CDR3 covers 11 residues. V lost 8 bases, J lost 8 bases, and 12 bases lay in between. Germline-derived CDR1 and CDR2 are MNHNS and SASEGT.

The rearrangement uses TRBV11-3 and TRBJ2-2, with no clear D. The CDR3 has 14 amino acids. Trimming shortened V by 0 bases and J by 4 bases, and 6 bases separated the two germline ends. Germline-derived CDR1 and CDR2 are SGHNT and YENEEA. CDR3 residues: CASSLEATTGELFF. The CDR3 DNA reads TGTGCCAGCAGCTTAGAAGCCACCACCGGGGAGCTGTTTTTT. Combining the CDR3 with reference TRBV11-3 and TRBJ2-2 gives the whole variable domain EAGVVQSPRYKIIEKKQPVAFWCNPISGHNTLYWYLQNLGQGPELLIRYENEEAVDDSQLPKDRFSAERLKGVDSTLKIQPAELGDSAVYLCASSLEATTGELFFGEGSRLTVL.

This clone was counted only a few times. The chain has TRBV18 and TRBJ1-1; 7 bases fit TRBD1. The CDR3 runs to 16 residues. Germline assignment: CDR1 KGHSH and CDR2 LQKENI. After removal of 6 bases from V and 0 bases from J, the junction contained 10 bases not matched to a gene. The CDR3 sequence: CASSMRDSPMNTEAFF. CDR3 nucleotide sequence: TGTGCCAGCTCGATGAGGGACAGCCCCATGAACACTGAAGCTTTCTTT.